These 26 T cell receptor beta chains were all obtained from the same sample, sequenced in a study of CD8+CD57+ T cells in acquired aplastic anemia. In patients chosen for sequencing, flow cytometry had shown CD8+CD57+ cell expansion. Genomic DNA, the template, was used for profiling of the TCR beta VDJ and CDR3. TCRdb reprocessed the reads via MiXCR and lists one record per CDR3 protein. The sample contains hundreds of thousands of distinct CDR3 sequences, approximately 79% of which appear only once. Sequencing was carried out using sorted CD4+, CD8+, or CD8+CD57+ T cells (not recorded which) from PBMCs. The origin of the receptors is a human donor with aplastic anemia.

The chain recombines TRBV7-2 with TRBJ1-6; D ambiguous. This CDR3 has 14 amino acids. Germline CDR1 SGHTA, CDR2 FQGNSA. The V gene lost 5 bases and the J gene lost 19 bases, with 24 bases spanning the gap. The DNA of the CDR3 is TGTGCCAGCAGCCTAGAGGACGAGACGTGTACCATGCACTTT. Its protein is CASSLEDETCTMHF.

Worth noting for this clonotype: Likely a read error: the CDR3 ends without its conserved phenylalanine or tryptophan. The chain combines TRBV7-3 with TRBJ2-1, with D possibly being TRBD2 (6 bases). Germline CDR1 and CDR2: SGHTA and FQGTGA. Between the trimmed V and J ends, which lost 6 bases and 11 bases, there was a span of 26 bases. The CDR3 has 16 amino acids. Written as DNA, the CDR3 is TGTGCCAGCAGTTATGGCGGGACTTGGGGAGAGACCCAGCAGTTCTTG. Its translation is CASSYGGTWGETQQFL.

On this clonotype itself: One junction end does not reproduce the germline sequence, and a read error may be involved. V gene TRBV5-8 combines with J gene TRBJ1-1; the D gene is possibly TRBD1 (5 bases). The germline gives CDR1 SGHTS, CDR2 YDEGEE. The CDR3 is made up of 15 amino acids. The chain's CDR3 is CASSLYGTGNTEAFF. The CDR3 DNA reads TGCGCCAGCAGCTTGTACGGTACAGGGAACACTGAAGCTTTCTTT.

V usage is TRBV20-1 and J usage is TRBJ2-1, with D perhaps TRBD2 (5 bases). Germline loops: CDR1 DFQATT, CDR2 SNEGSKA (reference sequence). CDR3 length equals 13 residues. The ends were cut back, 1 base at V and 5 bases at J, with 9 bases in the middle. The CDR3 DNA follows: TGCAGTGCTAGAGGGCGGGCCCACAATGAGCAGTTCTTC. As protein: CSARGRAHNEQFF.

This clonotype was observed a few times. The CDR3 sequence: CASSSSQDGYTF. Here the CDR3 DNA reads TGTGCCAGCAGCTCCTCACAGGATGGCTACACCTTC. The chain employs TRBV5-5 and TRBJ1-2; tentative D call: TRBD1 (5 bases). This CDR3 has 12 residues. V was shortened by 3 bases and J by 6 bases, with 9 bases between the two germline ends. The germline CDR1 and CDR2 sequences are SGHKS and YYEKEE (reference sequence).

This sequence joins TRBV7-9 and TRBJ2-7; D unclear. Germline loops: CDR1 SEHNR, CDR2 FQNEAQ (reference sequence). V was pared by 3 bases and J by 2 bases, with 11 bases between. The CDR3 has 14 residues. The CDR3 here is CASSFTVAAYEQYF. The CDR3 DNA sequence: TGTGCCAGCAGCTTTACAGTGGCGGCCTACGAGCAGTACTTC.

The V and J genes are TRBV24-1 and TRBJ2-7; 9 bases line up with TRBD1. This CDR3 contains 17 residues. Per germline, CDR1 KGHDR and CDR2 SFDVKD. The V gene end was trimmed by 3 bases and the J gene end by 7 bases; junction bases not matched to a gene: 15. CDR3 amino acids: CATSDPRLRDRAGEQYF. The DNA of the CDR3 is TGTGCCACCAGTGATCCACGACTCCGGGACAGGGCGGGAGAGCAGTACTTC.

The CDR3 nucleotides read TGTGCCAGCGGTGGTGGGGGGTTCCATGAGCAGTTCTTC. Protein product: CASGGGGFHEQFF. The V gene is TRBV9, the J gene TRBJ2-7, with D possibly being TRBD2 (6 bases). Matching the DNA end better, TRBJ2-1 makes the J call doubtful. The CDR3 consists of 13 residues. The germline CDR1 and CDR2 sequences are SGDLS and YYNGEE.

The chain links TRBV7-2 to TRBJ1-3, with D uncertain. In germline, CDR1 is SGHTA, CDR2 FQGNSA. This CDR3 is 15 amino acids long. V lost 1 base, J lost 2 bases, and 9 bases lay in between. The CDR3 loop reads CASSLDPHPGNTIYF. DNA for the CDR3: TGTGCCAGCAGCTTAGACCCTCACCCTGGAAACACCATATATTTT.

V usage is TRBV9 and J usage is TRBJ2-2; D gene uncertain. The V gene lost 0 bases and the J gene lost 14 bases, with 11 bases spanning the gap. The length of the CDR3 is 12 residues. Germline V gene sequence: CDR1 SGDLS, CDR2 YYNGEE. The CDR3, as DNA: TGTGCCAGCAGCGTAGACACCGCCTCCCTGTTTTTT. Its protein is CASSVDTASLFF.

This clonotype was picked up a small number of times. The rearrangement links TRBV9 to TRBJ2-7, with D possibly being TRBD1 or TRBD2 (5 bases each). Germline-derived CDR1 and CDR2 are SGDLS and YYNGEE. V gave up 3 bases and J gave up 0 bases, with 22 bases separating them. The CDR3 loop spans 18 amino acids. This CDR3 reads CASSGQGDPKDGSYEQYV. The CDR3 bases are TGTGCCAGCAGCGGTCAAGGGGACCCGAAGGATGGCTCCTACGAGCAGTACGTC.

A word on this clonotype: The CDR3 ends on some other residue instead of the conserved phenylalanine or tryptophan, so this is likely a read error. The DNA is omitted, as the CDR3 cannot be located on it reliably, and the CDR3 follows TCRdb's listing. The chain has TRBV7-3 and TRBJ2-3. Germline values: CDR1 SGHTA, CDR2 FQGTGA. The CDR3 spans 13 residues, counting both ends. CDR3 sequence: CASSDSGGDQEYS.

The CDR3 loop reads CASSLAGGRSTQYF. As DNA, the CDR3 is TGTGCCAGCAGCTTGGCGGGAGGTCGCTCTACGCAGTATTTT. This chain links TRBV7-2 with TRBJ2-3; 8 positions agree with TRBD2. V was clipped by 3 bases and J by 8 bases; unmatched bases: 7. Germline CDR1 is SGHTA and CDR2 is FQGNSA. The CDR3 loop spans 14 amino acids.

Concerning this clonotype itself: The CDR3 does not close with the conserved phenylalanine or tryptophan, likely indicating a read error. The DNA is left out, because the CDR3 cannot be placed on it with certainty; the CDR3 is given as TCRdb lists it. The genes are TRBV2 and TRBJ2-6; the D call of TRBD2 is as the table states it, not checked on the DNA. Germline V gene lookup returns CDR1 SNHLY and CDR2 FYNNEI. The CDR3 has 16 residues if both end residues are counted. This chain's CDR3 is CASGVAGTDTQYFGPG.

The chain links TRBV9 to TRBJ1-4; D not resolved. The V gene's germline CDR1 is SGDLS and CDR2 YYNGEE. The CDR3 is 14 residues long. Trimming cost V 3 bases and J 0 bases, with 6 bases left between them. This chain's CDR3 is CASSAGTTNEKLFF. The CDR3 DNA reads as TGTGCCAGCAGCGCCGGGACAACTAATGAAAAACTGTTTTTT.

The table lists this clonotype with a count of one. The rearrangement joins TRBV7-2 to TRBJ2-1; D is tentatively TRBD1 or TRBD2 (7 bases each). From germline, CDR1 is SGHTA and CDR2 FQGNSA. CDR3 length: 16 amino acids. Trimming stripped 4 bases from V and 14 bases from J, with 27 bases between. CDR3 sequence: CASSSEGTGGQFFEFF. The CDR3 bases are TGTGCCAGCAGCTCCGAGGGTACGGGGGGACAGTTCTTCGAGTTCTTC.

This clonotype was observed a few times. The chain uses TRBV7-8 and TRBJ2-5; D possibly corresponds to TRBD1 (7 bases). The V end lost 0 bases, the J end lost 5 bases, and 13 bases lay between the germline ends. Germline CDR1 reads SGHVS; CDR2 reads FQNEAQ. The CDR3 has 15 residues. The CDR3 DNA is TGTGCCAGCAGCTTAGCCGGCGGGACAGATGAGACCCAGTACTTC. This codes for CASSLAGGTDETQYF. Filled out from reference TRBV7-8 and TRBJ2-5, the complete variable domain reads GAGVSQSPRYKVAKRGQDVALRCDPISGHVSLFWYQQALGQGPEFLTYFQNEAQLDKSGLPSDRFFAERPEGSVSTLKIQRTQQEDSAVYLCASSLAGGTDETQYFGPGTRLLVL.

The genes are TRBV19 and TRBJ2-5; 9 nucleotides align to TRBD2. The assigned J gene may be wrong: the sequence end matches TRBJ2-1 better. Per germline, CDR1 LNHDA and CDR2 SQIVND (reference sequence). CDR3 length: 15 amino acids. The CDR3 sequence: CASSIASGAYNNQFF. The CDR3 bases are TGTGCCAGTAGTATAGCTAGCGGGGCATACAATAACCAGTTCTTC.

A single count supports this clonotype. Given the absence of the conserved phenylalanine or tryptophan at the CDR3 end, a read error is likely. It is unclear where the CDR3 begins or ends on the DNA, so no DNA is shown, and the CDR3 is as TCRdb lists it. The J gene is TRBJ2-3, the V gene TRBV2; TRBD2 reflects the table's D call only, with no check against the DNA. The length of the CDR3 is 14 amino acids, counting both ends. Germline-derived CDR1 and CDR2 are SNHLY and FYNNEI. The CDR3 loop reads CASRVAGGPYTQYV.

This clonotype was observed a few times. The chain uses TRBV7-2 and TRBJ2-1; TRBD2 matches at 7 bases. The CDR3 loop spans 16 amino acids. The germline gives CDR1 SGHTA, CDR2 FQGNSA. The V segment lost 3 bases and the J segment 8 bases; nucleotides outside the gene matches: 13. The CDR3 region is CASSFPGGGGSHEQFF. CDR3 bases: TGTGCCAGCAGCTTTCCGGGAGGCGGGGGTAGCCATGAGCAGTTCTTC.

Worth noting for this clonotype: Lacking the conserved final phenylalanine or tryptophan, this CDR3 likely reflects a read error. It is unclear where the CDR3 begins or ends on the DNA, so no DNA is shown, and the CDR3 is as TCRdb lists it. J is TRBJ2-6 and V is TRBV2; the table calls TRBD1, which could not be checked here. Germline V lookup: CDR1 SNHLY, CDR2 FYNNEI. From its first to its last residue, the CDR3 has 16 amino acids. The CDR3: CASGDGGTDTQYVLPG.

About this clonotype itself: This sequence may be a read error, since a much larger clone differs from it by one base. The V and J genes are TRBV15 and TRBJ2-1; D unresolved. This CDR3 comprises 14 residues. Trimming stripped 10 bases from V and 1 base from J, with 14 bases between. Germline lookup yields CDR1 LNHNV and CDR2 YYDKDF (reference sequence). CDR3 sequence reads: CASNLSASYNEQFF. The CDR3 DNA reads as TGTGCCAGCAACCTCAGCGCATCCTACAATGAGCAGTTCTTC.

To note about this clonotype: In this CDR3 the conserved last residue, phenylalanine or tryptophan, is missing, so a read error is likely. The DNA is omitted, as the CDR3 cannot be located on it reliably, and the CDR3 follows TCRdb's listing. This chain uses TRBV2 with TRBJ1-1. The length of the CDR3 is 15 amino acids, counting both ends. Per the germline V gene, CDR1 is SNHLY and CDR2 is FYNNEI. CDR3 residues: CASSWDGGGNYTFFL.

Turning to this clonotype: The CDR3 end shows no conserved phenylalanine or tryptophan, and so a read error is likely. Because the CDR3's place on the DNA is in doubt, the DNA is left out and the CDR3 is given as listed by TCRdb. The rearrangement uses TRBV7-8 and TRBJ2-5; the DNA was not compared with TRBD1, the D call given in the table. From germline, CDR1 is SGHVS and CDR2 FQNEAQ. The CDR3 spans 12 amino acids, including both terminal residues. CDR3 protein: CAGQGARGTKYE.

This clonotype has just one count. The CDR3 is CASSDAGGHEPLYF. CDR3 DNA sequence: TGTGCCAGCAGTGATGCGGGGGGTCATGAGCCGCTCTATTTT. J is TRBJ2-3 and V is TRBV7-8, with 8 nucleotides matching TRBD2. The CDR3 length is 14 residues. Trimming at V came to 6 bases and at J to 15 bases, leaving 17 bases not matched to a gene. The V gene's germline CDR1 is SGHVS and CDR2 FQNEAQ.

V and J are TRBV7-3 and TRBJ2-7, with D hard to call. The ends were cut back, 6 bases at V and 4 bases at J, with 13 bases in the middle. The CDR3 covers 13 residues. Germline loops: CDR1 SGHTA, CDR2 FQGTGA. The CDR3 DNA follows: TGTGCCAGCAGTACCTTCCATCAATACGAGCAGTACTTC. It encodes CASSTFHQYEQYF.